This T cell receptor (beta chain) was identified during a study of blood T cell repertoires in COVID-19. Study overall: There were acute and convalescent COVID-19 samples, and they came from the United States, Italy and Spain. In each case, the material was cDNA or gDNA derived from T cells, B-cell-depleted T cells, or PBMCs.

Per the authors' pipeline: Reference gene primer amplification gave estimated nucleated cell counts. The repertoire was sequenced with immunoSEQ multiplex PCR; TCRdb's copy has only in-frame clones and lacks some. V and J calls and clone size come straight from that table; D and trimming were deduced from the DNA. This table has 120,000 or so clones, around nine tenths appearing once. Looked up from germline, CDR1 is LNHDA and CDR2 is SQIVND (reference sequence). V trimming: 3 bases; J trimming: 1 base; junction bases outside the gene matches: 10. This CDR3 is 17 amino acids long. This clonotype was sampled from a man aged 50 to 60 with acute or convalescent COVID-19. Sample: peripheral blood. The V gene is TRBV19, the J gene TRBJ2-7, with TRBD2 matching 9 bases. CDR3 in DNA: TGTGCCAGTAGTATGGGACCTCGCACTAGCGGGTCCTACGAGCAGTACTTC. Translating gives CASSMGPRTSGSYEQYF. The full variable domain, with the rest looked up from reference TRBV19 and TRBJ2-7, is DGGITQSPKYLFRKEGQNVTLSCEQNLNHDAMYWYRQDPGQGLRLIYYSQIVNDFQKGDIAEGYSVSREKKESFPLTVTSAQKNPTAFYLCASSMGPRTSGSYEQYFGPGTRLTVT.